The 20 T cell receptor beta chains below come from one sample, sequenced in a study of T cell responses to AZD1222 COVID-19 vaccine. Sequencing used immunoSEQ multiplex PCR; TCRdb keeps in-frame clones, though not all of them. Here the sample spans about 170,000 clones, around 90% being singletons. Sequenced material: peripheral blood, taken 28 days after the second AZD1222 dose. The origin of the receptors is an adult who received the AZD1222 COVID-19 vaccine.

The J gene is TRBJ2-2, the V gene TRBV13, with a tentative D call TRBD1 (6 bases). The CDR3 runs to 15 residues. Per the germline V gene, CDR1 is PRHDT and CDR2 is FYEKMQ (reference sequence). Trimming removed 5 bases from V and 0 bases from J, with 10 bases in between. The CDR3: CASSQGGPNTGELFF. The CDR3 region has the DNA TGTGCCAGCAGCCAAGGGGGACCGAACACCGGGGAGCTGTTTTTT. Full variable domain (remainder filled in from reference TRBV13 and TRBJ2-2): AAGVIQSPRHLIKEKRETATLKCYPIPRHDTVYWYQQGPGQDPQFLISFYEKMQSDKGSIPDRFSAQQFSDYHSELNMSSLELGDSALYFCASSQGGPNTGELFFGEGSRLTVL.

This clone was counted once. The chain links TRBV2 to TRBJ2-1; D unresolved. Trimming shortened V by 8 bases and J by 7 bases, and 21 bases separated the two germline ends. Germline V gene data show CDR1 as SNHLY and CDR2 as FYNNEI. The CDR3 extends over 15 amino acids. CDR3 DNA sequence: TGTGCCAGCTCCCCGAGAGACTGGGTCTTTAATGAGCAGTTCTTC. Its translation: CASSPRDWVFNEQFF.

The CDR3: CASSLADRVGDTQYF. Here the CDR3 DNA reads TGTGCCAGCAGCTTGGCCGACAGGGTAGGAGATACGCAGTATTTT. The rearrangement joins TRBV5-4 to TRBJ2-3; TRBD1 matches at 7 bases. The CDR3 consists of 15 residues. Looked up from germline, CDR1 is SGHNT and CDR2 is YYREEE (reference sequence). The V segment lost 0 bases and the J segment 5 bases; nucleotides outside the gene matches: 6. The whole variable domain, remainder taken from reference TRBV5-4 and TRBJ2-3, is ETGVTQSPTHLIKTRGQQVTLRCSSQSGHNTVSWYQQALGQGPQFIFQYYREEENGRGNFPPRFSGLQFPNYSSELNVNALELDDSALYLCASSLADRVGDTQYFGPGTRLTVL.

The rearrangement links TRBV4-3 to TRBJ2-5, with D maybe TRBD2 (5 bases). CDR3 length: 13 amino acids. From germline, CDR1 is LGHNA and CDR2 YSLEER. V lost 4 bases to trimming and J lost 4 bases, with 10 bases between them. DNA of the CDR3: TGCGCCAGCAGCCTCCGGGAACGAGAGACCCAGTACTTC. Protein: CASSLRERETQYF.

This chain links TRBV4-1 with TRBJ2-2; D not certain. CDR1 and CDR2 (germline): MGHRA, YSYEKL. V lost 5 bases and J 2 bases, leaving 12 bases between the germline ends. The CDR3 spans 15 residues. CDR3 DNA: TGCGCCAGCAGCTTCCGGGCCTCCAACACCGGGGAGCTGTTTTTT. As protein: CASSFRASNTGELFF.

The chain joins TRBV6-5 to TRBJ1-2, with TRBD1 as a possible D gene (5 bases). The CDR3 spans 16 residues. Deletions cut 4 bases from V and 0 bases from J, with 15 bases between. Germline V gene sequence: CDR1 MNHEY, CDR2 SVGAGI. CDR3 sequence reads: CASSSTPATANYGYTF. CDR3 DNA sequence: TGTGCCAGCAGTTCGACACCGGCGACAGCTAACTATGGCTACACCTTC.

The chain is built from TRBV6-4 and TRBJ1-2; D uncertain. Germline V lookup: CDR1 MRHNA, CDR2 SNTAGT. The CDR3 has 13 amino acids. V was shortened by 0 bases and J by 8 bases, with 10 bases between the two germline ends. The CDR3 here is CASSDSTTKGYTF. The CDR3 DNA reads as TGTGCCAGCAGTGACTCCACGACGAAGGGCTACACCTTC.

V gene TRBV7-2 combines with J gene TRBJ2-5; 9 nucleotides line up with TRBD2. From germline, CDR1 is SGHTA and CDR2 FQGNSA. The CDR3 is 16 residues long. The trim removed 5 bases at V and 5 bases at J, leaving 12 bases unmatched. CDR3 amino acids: CASSPELAGSGETQYF. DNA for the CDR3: TGTGCCAGCAGCCCGGAACTAGCGGGCTCCGGGGAGACCCAGTACTTC.

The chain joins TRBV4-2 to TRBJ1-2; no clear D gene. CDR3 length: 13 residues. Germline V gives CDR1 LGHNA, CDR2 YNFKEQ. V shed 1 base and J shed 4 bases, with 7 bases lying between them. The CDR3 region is CASSQAESYGYTF. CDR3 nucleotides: TGTGCCAGCAGCCAAGCGGAAAGCTATGGCTACACCTTC.

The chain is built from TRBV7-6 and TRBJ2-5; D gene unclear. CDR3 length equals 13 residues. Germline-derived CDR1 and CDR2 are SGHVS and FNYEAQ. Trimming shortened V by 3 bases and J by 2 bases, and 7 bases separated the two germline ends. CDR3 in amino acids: CASSFNPQETQYF. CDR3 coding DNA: TGTGCCAGCAGCTTCAATCCGCAAGAGACCCAGTACTTC.

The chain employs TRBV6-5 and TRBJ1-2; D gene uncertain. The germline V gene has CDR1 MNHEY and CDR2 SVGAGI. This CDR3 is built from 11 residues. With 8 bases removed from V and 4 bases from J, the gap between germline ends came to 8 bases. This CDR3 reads CASSYLYGYTF. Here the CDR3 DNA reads TGTGCCAGCTCGTATCTCTATGGCTACACCTTC.

CDR3 residues: CASSLAGKAEAFF. The CDR3 DNA reads as TGCGCCAGCAGCTTGGCAGGGAAAGCTGAAGCTTTCTTT. The V gene is TRBV5-1, the J gene TRBJ1-1, with D perhaps matching TRBD1 (5 bases). The germline gives CDR1 SGHRS, CDR2 YFSETQ. The CDR3 contains 13 residues. V dropped 0 bases and J dropped 6 bases, with 9 bases sitting between them.

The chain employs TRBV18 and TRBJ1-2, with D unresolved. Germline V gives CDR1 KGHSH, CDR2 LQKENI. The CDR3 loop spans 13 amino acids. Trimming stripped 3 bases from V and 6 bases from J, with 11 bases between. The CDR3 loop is CASSPQSVDGYTF. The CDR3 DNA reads TGTGCCAGCTCACCTCAATCCGTTGATGGCTACACCTTC.

The CDR3 nucleotides read TGTGCCAGCAGCTTAAGTTTCGCCAATACGCAGTATTTT. This translates into CASSLSFANTQYF. This rearrangement joins TRBV7-8 to TRBJ2-3; no clear D. Deletions cut 2 bases from V and 7 bases from J, with 10 bases between. Germline CDR1 reads SGHVS; CDR2 reads FQNEAQ. The CDR3 covers 13 residues.

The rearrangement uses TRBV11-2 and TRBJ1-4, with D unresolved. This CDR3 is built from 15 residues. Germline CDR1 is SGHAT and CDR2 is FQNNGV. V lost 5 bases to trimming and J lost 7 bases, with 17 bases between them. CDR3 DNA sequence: TGTGCCAGCAGCCCCCACATAGGCGGAGTTGAAAAACTGTTTTTT. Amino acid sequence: CASSPHIGGVEKLFF.

CDR3 nucleotide sequence: TGTGCCACCAGTCGGACCCCGGAAAATGAGCAGTTCTTC. It is translated as CATSRTPENEQFF. The V and J genes are TRBV24-1 and TRBJ2-1; the D is unclear. This CDR3 is 13 amino acids long. Trimming cost V 6 bases and J 7 bases, with 12 bases left between them. Germline CDR1 reads KGHDR; CDR2 reads SFDVKD.

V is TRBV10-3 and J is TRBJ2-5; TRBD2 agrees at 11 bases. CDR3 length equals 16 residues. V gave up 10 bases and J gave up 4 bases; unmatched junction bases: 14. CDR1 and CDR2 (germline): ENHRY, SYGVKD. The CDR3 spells CATLAGGNVGGETQYF. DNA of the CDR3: TGTGCCACCCTAGCGGGGGGTAACGTGGGAGGAGAGACCCAGTACTTC.

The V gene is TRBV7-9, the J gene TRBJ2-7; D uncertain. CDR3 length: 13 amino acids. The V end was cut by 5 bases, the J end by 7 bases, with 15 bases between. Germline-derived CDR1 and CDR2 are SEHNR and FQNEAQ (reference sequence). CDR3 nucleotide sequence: TGTGCCAGCAGCAGGAGCCTCTATGAAGAGCAGTACTTC. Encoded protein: CASSRSLYEEQYF. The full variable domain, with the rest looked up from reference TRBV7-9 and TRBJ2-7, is DTGVSQNPRHKITKRGQNVTFRCDPISEHNRLYWYRQTLGQGPEFLTYFQNEAQLEKSRLLSDRFSAERPKGSFSTLEIQRTEQGDSAMYLCASSRSLYEEQYFGPGTRLTVT.

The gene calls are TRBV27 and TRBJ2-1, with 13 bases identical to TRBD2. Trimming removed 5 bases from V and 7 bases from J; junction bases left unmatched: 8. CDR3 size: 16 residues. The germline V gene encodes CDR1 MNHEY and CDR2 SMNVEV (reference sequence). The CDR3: CASSRLTSGGSNEQFF. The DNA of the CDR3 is TGTGCCAGCAGTCGACTGACTAGCGGGGGGTCTAATGAGCAGTTCTTC.

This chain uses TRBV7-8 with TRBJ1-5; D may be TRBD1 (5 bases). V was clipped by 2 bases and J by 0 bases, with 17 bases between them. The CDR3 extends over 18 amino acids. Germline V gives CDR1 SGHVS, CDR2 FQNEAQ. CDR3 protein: CASSLLAGPNYSNQPQHF. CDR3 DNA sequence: TGTGCCAGCAGCTTATTGGCAGGGCCGAACTATAGCAATCAGCCCCAGCATTTT.